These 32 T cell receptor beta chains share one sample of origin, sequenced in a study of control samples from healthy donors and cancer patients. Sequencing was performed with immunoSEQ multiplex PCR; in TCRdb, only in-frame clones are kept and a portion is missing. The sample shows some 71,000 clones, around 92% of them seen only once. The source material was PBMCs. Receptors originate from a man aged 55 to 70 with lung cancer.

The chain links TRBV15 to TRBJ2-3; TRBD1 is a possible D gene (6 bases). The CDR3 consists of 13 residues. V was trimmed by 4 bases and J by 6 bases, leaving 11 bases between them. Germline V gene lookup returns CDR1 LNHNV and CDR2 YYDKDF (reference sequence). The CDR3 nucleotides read TGTGCCACCAGCATTCGACAGGAGGATACGCAGTATTTT. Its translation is CATSIRQEDTQYF.

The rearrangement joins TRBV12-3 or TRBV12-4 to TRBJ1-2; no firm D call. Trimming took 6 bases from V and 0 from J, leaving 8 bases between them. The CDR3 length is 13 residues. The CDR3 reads CASRADANYGYTF. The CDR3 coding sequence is TGTGCCAGCAGGGCTGACGCTAACTATGGCTACACCTTC.

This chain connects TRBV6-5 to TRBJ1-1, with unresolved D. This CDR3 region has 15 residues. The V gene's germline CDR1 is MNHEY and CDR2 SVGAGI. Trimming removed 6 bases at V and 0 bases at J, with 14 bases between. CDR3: CASRRSGRMNTEAFF. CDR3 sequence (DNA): TGTGCCAGCAGACGCTCAGGACGGATGAACACTGAAGCTTTCTTT.

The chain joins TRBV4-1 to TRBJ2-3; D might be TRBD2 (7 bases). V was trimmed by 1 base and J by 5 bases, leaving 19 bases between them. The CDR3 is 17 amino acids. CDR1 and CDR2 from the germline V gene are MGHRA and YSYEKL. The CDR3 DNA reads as TGCGCCAGCAGCCAAGGGCTTAGGGGGGGCCGAATAGATACGCAGTATTTT. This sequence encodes CASSQGLRGGRIDTQYF.

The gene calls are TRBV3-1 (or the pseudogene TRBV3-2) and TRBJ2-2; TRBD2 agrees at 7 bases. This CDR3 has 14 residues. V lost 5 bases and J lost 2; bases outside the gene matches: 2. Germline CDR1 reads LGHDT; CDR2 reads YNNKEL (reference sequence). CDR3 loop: CASSGGVNTGELFF. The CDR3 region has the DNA TGTGCCAGCAGCGGGGGGGTTAACACCGGGGAGCTGTTTTTT.

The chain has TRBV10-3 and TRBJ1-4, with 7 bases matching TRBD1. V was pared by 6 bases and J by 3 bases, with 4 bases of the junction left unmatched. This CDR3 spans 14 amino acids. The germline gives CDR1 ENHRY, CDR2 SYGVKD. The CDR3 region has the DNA TGTGCCATCAGCGAGGGACAGTCTAATGAAAAACTGTTTTTT. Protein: CAISEGQSNEKLFF.

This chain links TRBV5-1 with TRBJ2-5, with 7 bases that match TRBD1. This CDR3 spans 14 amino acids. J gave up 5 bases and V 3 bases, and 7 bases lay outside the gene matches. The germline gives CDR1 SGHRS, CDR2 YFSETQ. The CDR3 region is CASSWIDRAETQYF. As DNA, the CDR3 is TGCGCCAGCAGCTGGATAGACAGGGCCGAGACCCAGTACTTC.

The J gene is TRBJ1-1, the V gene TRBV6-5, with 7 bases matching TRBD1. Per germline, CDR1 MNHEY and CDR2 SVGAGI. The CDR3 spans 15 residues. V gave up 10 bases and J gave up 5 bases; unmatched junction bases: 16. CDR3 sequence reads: CATSSTGQAPTEAFF. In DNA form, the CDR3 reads TGTGCCACCTCTTCCACAGGACAGGCTCCAACTGAAGCTTTCTTT.

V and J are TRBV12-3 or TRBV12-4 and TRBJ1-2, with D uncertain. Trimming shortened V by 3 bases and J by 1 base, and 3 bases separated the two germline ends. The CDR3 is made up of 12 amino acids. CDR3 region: CASSFGNYGYTF. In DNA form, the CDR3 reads TGTGCCAGCAGTTTTGGTAACTATGGCTACACCTTC.

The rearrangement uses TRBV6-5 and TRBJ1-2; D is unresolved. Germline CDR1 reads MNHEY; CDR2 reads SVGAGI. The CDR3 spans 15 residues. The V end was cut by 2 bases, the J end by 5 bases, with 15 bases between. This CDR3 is CASSYVTAGVYGYTF. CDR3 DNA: TGTGCCAGCAGTTACGTAACAGCAGGAGTTTATGGCTACACCTTC.

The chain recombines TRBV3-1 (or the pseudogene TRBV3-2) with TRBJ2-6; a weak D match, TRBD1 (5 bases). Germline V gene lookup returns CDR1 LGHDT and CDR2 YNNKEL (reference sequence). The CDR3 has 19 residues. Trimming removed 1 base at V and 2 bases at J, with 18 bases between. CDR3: CASSQGRQGPRPGANVLTF. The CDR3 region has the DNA TGTGCCAGCAGCCAAGGAAGGCAGGGCCCCCGACCTGGGGCCAACGTCCTGACTTTC.

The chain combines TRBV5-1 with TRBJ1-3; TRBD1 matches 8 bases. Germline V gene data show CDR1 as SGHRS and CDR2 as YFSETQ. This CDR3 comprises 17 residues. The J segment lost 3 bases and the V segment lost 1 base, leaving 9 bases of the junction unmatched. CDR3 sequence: CASSLRISGGDGNTIYF. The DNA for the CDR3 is TGCGCCAGCAGCTTGCGGATATCAGGGGGCGATGGAAACACCATATATTTT.

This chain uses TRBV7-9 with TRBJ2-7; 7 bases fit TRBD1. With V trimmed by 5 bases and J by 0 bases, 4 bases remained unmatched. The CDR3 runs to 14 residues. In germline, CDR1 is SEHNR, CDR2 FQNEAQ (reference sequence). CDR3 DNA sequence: TGTGCCAGCAGCAACCGGGACAGCTCCTACGAGCAGTACGTC. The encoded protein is CASSNRDSSYEQYV.

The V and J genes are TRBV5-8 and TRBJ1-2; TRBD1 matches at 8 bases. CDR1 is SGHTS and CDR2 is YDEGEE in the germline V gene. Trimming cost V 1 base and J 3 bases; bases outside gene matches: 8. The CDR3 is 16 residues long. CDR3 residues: CASSLLFGQGHYGYTF. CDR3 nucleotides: TGTGCCAGCAGCTTGCTTTTCGGACAGGGCCACTATGGCTACACCTTC.

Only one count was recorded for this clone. The CDR3 sequence: CASSPDRAGQPQHF. In DNA, the CDR3 is TGTGCCAGCAGCCCGGACAGGGCGGGTCAGCCCCAGCATTTT. The V call is TRBV9, the J call TRBJ1-5; 8 bases fit TRBD1. CDR3 length equals 14 residues. CDR1 SGDLS and CDR2 YYNGEE come from the germline V gene. V lost 4 bases and J lost 6; bases outside the gene matches: 6.

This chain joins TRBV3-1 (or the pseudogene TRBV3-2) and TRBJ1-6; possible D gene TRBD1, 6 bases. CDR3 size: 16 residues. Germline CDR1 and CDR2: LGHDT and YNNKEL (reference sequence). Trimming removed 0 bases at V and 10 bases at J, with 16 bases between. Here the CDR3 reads CASSQDRGRGGSPLHF. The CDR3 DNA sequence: TGTGCCAGCAGCCAAGATCGGGGCAGGGGTGGATCACCCCTCCACTTT.

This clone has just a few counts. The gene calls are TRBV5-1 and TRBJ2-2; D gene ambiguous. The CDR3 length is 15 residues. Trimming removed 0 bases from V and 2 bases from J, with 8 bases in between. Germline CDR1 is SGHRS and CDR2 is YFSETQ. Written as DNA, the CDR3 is TGCGCCAGCAGCTTGGAAGTGGGAAACACCGGGGAGCTGTTTTTT. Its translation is CASSLEVGNTGELFF.

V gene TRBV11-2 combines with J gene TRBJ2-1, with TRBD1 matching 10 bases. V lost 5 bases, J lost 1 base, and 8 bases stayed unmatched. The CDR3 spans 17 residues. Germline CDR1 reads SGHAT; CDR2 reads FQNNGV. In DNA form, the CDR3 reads TGTGCCAGCAGCAGAACCGGGACAGGGGTTTCCTACAATGAGCAGTTCTTC. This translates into CASSRTGTGVSYNEQFF.

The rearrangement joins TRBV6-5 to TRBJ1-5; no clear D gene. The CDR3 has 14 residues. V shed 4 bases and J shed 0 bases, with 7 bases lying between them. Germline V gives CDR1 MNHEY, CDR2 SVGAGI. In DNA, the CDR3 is TGTGCCAGCAGTTCCGTCTATAGCAATCAGCCCCAGCATTTT. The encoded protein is CASSSVYSNQPQHF.

CDR3 coding DNA: TGTGCCAGCAGCTTAAGATCAGGATCGAGTAACACTGAAGCTTTCTTT. The encoded protein is CASSLRSGSSNTEAFF. The chain combines TRBV7-6 with TRBJ1-1; D not certain. This CDR3 has 16 residues. Germline CDR1 SGHVS, CDR2 FNYEAQ. The V end lost 2 bases, the J end lost 2 bases, and 15 bases lay between the germline ends. Together with reference TRBV7-6 and TRBJ1-1, the CDR3 gives the full variable domain: GAGVSQSPRYKVTKRGQDVALRCDPISGHVSLYWYRQALGQGPEFLTYFNYEAQQDKSGLPNDRFSAERPEGSISTLTIQRTEQRDSAMYRCASSLRSGSSNTEAFFGQGTRLTVV.

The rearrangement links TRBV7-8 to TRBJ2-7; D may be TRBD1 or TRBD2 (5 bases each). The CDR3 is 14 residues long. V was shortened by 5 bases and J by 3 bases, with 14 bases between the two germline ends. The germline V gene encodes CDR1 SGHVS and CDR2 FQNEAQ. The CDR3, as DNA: TGTGCCAGCAGCCGAGATGGGGGTAACTACGAGCAGTACGTC. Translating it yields CASSRDGGNYEQYV.

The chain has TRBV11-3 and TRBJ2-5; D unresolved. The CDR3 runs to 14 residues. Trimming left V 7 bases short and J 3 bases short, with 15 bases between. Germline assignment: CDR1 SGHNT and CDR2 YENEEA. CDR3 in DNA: TGTGCCAGCACCTCCGCGGAAAGGGAAGAGACCCAGTACTTC. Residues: CASTSAEREETQYF.

CDR3 in amino acids: CARQGVTYSNQPQHF. CDR3 DNA: TGTGCCAGACAGGGAGTCACGTATAGCAATCAGCCCCAGCATTTT. The chain links TRBV6-4 to TRBJ1-5; a weak D match, TRBD1 (6 bases). V lost 9 bases to trimming and J lost 0 bases, with 15 bases between them. CDR3 length: 15 amino acids. Germline V lookup: CDR1 MRHNA, CDR2 SNTAGT.

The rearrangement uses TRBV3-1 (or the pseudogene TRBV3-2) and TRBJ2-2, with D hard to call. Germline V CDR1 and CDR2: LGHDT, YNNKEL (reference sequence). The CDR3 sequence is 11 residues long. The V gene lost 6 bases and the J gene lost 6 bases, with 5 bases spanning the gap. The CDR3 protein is CASRGSGELFF. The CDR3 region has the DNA TGTGCCAGCAGGGGGTCCGGGGAGCTGTTTTTT.

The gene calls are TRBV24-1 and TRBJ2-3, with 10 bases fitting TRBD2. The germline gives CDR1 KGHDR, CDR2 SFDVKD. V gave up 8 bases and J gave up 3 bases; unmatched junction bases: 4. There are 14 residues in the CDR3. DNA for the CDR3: TGTGCCACCAAGGCTAGCGGGGGAACAGATACGCAGTATTTT. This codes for CATKASGGTDTQYF.

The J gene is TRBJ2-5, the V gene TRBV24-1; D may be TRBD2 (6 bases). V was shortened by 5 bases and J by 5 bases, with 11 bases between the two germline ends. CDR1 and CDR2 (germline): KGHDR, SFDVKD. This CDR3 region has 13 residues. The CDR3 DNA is TGTGCCACCAGTGTTGCGGGGAGGGAGACCCAGTACTTC. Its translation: CATSVAGRETQYF.

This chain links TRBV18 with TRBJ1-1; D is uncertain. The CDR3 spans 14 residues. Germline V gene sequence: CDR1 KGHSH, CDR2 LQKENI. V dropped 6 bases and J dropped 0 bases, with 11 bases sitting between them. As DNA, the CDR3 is TGTGCCAGCTCGCTACGGGTCGTGAACACTGAAGCTTTCTTT. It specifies CASSLRVVNTEAFF.

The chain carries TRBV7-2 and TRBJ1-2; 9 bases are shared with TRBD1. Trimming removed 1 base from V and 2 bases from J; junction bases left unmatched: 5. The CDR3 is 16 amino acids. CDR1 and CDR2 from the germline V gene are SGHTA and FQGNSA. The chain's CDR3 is CASSLVTGGTNYGYTF. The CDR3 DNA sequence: TGTGCCAGCAGCTTAGTAACAGGGGGCACCAACTATGGCTACACCTTC. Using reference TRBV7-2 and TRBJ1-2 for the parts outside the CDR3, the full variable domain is GAGVSQSPSNKVTEKGKDVELRCDPISGHTALYWYRQSLGQGLEFLIYFQGNSAPDKSGLPSDRFSAERTGGSVSTLTIQRTQQEDSAVYLCASSLVTGGTNYGYTFGSGTRLTVV.

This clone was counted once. The CDR3 protein is CAWSGTGETQYF. The CDR3 nucleotides read TGTGCCTGGAGTGGGACAGGAGAGACCCAGTACTTC. The rearrangement links TRBV30 to TRBJ2-5, with TRBD1 matching 7 bases. V lost 1 base, J lost 4 bases, and 0 bases stayed unmatched. The germline gives CDR1 GTSNPN, CDR2 SVGIG (reference sequence). This CDR3 region has 12 residues.

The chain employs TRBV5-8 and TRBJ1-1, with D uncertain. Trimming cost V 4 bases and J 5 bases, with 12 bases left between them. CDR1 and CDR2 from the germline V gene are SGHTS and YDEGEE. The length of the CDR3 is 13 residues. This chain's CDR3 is CASSRTAATEAFF. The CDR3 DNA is TGTGCCAGCAGCCGGACGGCGGCGACTGAAGCTTTCTTT.

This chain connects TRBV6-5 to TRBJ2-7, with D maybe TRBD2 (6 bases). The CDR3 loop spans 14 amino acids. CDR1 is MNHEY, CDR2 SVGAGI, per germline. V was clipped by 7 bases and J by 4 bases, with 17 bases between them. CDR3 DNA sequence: TGTGCCAGCACCCGAGGCGGCGGGGCTTACGAGCAGTACGTC. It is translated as CASTRGGGAYEQYV.

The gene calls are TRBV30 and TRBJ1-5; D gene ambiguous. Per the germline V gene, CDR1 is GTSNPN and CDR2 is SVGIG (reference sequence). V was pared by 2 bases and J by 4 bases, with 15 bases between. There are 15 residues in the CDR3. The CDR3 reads CAWSRDTGFNQPQHF. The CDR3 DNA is TGTGCCTGGAGTCGGGATACGGGCTTTAATCAGCCCCAGCATTTT.